This TCR beta chain was sequenced in a study of identical twins. This clonotype was seen ten or more times. Healthy Caucasians supplied all donations. Germline assignment: CDR1 SGHDN and CDR2 FVKESK. The CDR3 consists of 12 residues. Trimming stripped 3 bases from V and 2 bases from J, with 4 bases between. The cDNA had a unique molecular identifier and a template-switch universal primer site. MiXCR, applied by TCRdb to the 5' RACE reads, yields one record per CDR3 protein. The sample has 450,000 or so distinct CDR3 sequences, 14% seen once. This same sample was also taken into another study, of yellow fever vaccine responses in identical twins.

The sequence was collected from a woman aged 18-35 years in good health. The gene calls are TRBV14 and TRBJ2-5; D unresolved. Sequencing input: CD4+ T cells sorted from blood. The CDR3 reads CASSQAQETQYF. For the CDR3, the DNA is TGTGCCAGCAGCCAGGCGCAAGAGACCCAGTACTTC.